Below are 28 T cell receptor beta chains sequenced from a single sample in a study of cytomegalovirus exposure and HLA in healthy donors (dated by TCRdb to the late 2010s). To prepare the library, the immunoSEQ multiplex PCR assay was applied. A mixture of 60 forward primers for TCR Vbeta segments and 13 reverse primers for TCR Jbeta segments was used in the multiplex PCR. This is the immuneACCESS table as TCRdb keeps it, with only in-frame sequences that have V and J called. A part of the clones is gone; compared with another copy, unresolved V genes explain less than half, and the rest is unexplained. The table kept for this sample lists about 65,000 clones. In total, the top ten clones hold about 15% of the sample. The sequencing input was PBMCs. These receptors were taken from a boy between 10 and 17 years old in good health and CMV-seronegative.

The CDR3 bases are TGTGCCAGCAGCTTTGACAGTAGGGAATACGAGCAGTACTTC. Encoded protein: CASSFDSREYEQYF. The chain carries TRBV11-1 and TRBJ2-7; the D gene is possibly TRBD1 (5 bases). V gave up 3 bases and J gave up 4 bases, with 13 bases separating them. The CDR3 consists of 14 residues. Germline V gene sequence: CDR1 SGHAT, CDR2 FQDESV (reference sequence).

This chain links TRBV5-6 with TRBJ2-3; maybe TRBD2 (6 bases). The CDR3 is 13 amino acids. Germline V gene data show CDR1 as SGHDT and CDR2 as YYEEEE. V lost 5 bases, J lost 3 bases, and 10 bases lay in between. The CDR3 reads CASRGGWTDTQYF. The CDR3 DNA follows: TGTGCCAGCAGGGGGGGTTGGACAGATACGCAGTATTTT.

The chain combines TRBV5-1 with TRBJ1-5; D is ambiguous. The CDR3 spans 16 residues. Germline values: CDR1 SGHRS, CDR2 YFSETQ. V gave up 0 bases and J gave up 2 bases, with 12 bases separating them. CDR3 bases: TGCGCCAGCAGCTTGGGCGCGGGCGGAGGCAATCAGCCCCAGCATTTT. Encoded protein: CASSLGAGGGNQPQHF.

The gene calls are TRBV28 and TRBJ1-2, with D maybe TRBD1 (6 bases). Germline lookup yields CDR1 MDHEN and CDR2 SYDVKM. The length of the CDR3 is 11 residues. V gave up 5 bases and J gave up 8 bases, with 9 bases separating them. The CDR3 sequence is CASSGQRGYTF. The CDR3 DNA reads TGTGCCAGCAGTGGACAGCGGGGCTACACCTTC.

J is TRBJ2-7 and V is TRBV5-6; 8 bases align to TRBD1. Germline loops: CDR1 SGHDT, CDR2 YYEEEE. The trim removed 4 bases at V and 4 bases at J, leaving 7 bases unmatched. The CDR3 extends over 14 amino acids. The CDR3: CASSERTGLYEQYF. DNA for the CDR3: TGTGCCAGCAGCGAACGGACAGGGCTTTACGAGCAGTACTTC.

The chain couples TRBV10-3 to TRBJ2-2, with D uncertain. Trimming removed 4 bases at V and 6 bases at J, with 6 bases between. The germline V gene encodes CDR1 ENHRY and CDR2 SYGVKD. The CDR3 length is 12 residues. CDR3 region: CAISAFSGELFF. Written as DNA, the CDR3 is TGTGCCATCAGTGCTTTCTCCGGGGAGCTGTTTTTT.

The chain combines TRBV15 with TRBJ1-5; 7 nucleotides align to TRBD1. The CDR3 runs to 14 residues. In germline, CDR1 is LNHNV, CDR2 YYDKDF (reference sequence). V trimming: 5 bases; J trimming: 2 bases; junction bases outside the gene matches: 3. This chain's CDR3 is CATSGGGGNQPQHF. In nucleotides, the CDR3 is TGTGCCACCAGCGGAGGGGGCGGCAATCAGCCCCAGCATTTT.

The chain employs TRBV5-1 and TRBJ2-7, with D hard to call. Looked up from germline, CDR1 is SGHRS and CDR2 is YFSETQ. The length of the CDR3 is 13 residues. Trimming left V 2 bases short and J 6 bases short, with 12 bases between. CDR3 amino acids: CASSFIGQAEQYF. The CDR3 nucleotides are TGCGCCAGCAGCTTTATTGGGCAGGCCGAGCAGTACTTC.

The chain has TRBV4-1 and TRBJ1-3, with 7 nucleotides matching TRBD1. V dropped 2 bases and J dropped 12; count of bases not matched to a gene: 13. Germline CDR1 MGHRA, CDR2 YSYEKL. This CDR3 is built from 15 residues. CDR3 region: CASSQIRGGLIHIYF. CDR3 DNA sequence: TGCGCCAGCAGCCAAATTAGAGGGGGCCTAATCCACATATATTTT.

J is TRBJ2-2 and V is TRBV5-1; 9 bases are a match to TRBD2. CDR1 is SGHRS, CDR2 YFSETQ, per germline. The CDR3 runs 15 residues. V lost 3 bases to trimming and J lost 3 bases; unmatched junction nucleotides: 3. The CDR3 here is CASSSSGKDTGELFF. CDR3 DNA sequence: TGCGCCAGCAGCTCTAGCGGGAAAGACACCGGGGAGCTGTTTTTT.

The chain carries TRBV19 and TRBJ2-6; TRBD1 aligns across 8 bases. This CDR3 is built from 19 residues. In germline, CDR1 is LNHDA, CDR2 SQIVND (reference sequence). Trimming at V came to 2 bases and at J to 2 bases, leaving 11 bases not matched to a gene. The CDR3 sequence is CASSIRLQGGQTGANVLTF. Written as DNA, the CDR3 is TGTGCCAGTAGTATAAGGCTACAGGGGGGACAAACTGGGGCCAACGTCCTGACTTTC.

This rearrangement joins TRBV5-6 to TRBJ1-3; 8 nucleotides agree with TRBD1. With 1 base clipped from V and 4 bases from J, the junction kept 4 bases outside the gene matches. Germline lookup yields CDR1 SGHDT and CDR2 YYEEEE. There are 15 residues in the CDR3. The DNA of the CDR3 is TGTGCCAGCAGCTTGCGTGACAGGGGAGGAAACACCATATATTTT. This gives the protein CASSLRDRGGNTIYF. Looking up the rest from reference TRBV5-6 and TRBJ1-3 gives the full variable domain: DAGVTQSPTHLIKTRGQQVTLRCSPKSGHDTVSWYQQALGQGPQFIFQYYEEEERQRGNFPDRFSGHQFPNYSSELNVNALLLGDSALYLCASSLRDRGGNTIYFGEGSWLTVV.

The J gene is TRBJ1-5, the V gene TRBV6-1; no clear D. The germline V gene has CDR1 MNHNS and CDR2 SASEGT. V lost 0 bases and J 0 bases, leaving 21 bases between the germline ends. This CDR3 spans 20 amino acids. CDR3 bases: TGTGCCAGCAGTGAAGCGGGGTCCGGGAACCGAGGTTATAGCAATCAGCCCCAGCATTTT. Amino acid sequence: CASSEAGSGNRGYSNQPQHF.

The V gene is TRBV7-2, the J gene TRBJ2-3; maybe TRBD1 (5 bases). Trimming took off 1 base at V and 1 base at J, with 15 bases between the two ends. CDR1 and CDR2 from the germline V gene are SGHTA and FQGNSA. This CDR3 has 17 amino acids. As DNA, the CDR3 is TGTGCCAGCAGCTTAGTGGCGAGTATAGGGGGCACAGATACGCAGTATTTT. Amino acids: CASSLVASIGGTDTQYF.

J is TRBJ2-1 and V is TRBV14, with D possibly matching TRBD1 (6 bases). Germline V gives CDR1 SGHDN, CDR2 FVKESK. V was shortened by 1 base and J by 7 bases, with 17 bases between the two germline ends. The CDR3 extends over 16 amino acids. The CDR3 is CASSQVNRVWGNEQFF. The CDR3 DNA follows: TGTGCCAGCAGCCAAGTAAACAGGGTTTGGGGAAATGAGCAGTTCTTC.

The rearrangement uses TRBV5-5 and TRBJ1-1; TRBD1 is a possible D gene (5 bases). Per the germline V gene, CDR1 is SGHKS and CDR2 is YYEKEE (reference sequence). Trimming shortened V by 6 bases and J by 8 bases, and 14 bases separated the two germline ends. CDR3 length: 12 amino acids. The CDR3 here is CASTWTGEEAFF. The CDR3 nucleotides read TGTGCCAGCACCTGGACGGGGGAGGAAGCTTTCTTT.

This chain uses TRBV6-5 with TRBJ2-3, with D possibly TRBD2 on 5 matching bases. This CDR3 is built from 14 residues. Germline lookup yields CDR1 MNHEY and CDR2 SVGAGI. V dropped 7 bases and J dropped 0 bases, with 11 bases sitting between them. The CDR3 DNA reads TGTGCCAGCAAACGGGATTCTAGCACAGATACGCAGTATTTT. Translated, it gives CASKRDSSTDTQYF.

CDR3 DNA: TGTGCCAGCAGCCAGGGGAGAGGGGCCGAGCAGTACTTC. Amino acid sequence: CASSQGRGAEQYF. The rearrangement joins TRBV11-3 to TRBJ2-7; perhaps TRBD1 as D (6 bases). The germline V gene encodes CDR1 SGHNT and CDR2 YENEEA. V lost 5 bases, J lost 6 bases, and 14 bases lay in between. The CDR3 runs to 13 residues.

A remark on this clone: A read error may produce the germline difference seen at one junction end. Other DNA sequences in this sample translate to the same CDR3. V gene TRBV6-5 combines with J gene TRBJ1-2, with a tentative D call TRBD1 (5 bases). The CDR3 covers 15 residues. Germline V gene lookup returns CDR1 MNHEY and CDR2 SVGAGI. This CDR3 is CASSYSKGSNYGYTF. CDR3 bases: TGCGCCAGCAGTTACTCGAAGGGGTCGAACTATGGCTACACCTTC.

The chain employs TRBV6-5 and TRBJ2-1; 8 bases are a match to TRBD2. V shed 4 bases, J shed 6 bases, and the junction held 2 bases outside the gene matches. The CDR3 is 13 amino acids. CDR1 is MNHEY and CDR2 is SVGAGI in the germline V gene. CDR3 sequence (DNA): TGTGCCAGCAGTTCCGGACTAGCCAATGAGCAGTTCTTC. Translating gives CASSSGLANEQFF.

The chain uses TRBV15 and TRBJ2-2, with TRBD1 identical over 9 bases. CDR3 length: 14 residues. V gave up 8 bases and J gave up 6 bases; unmatched junction bases: 7. Per the germline V gene, CDR1 is LNHNV and CDR2 is YYDKDF (reference sequence). The CDR3 bases are TGTGCCACCGAAGGGGGGACAGGGTCCGGGGAGCTGTTTTTT. Translation gives CATEGGTGSGELFF.

The chain employs TRBV30 and TRBJ1-2; the match to TRBD1 covers 7 bases. V gave up 8 bases and J gave up 6 bases; unmatched junction bases: 6. This CDR3 has 11 amino acids. Germline-derived CDR1 and CDR2 are GTSNPN and SVGIG (reference sequence). CDR3 sequence (DNA): TGTGCCCGTGACAGGGACAATGGCTACACCTTC. Its translation: CARDRDNGYTF.

This sequence joins TRBV30 and TRBJ1-1; D is perhaps TRBD1 (5 bases). Trimming took off 8 bases at V and 1 base at J, with 11 bases between the two ends. The CDR3 contains 12 residues. CDR1 GTSNPN and CDR2 SVGIG come from the germline V gene (reference sequence). Here the CDR3 reads CAGKRGNTEAFF. The CDR3 nucleotides read TGTGCCGGAAAAAGGGGGAACACTGAAGCTTTCTTT. Looking up the rest from reference TRBV30 and TRBJ1-1 gives the full variable domain: SQTIHQWPATLVQPVGSPLSLECTVEGTSNPNLYWYRQAAGRGLQLLFYSVGIGQISSEVPQNLSASRPQDRQFILSSKKLLLSDSGFYLCAGKRGNTEAFFGQGTRLTVV.

The V and J genes are TRBV2 and TRBJ2-2; 9 bases fit TRBD2. The CDR3 sequence is 15 residues long. The trim removed 3 bases at V and 3 bases at J, leaving 2 bases unmatched. Germline V CDR1 and CDR2: SNHLY, FYNNEI. The CDR3, as DNA: TGTGCCAGCAGTGATGCGGGAGGGGACACCGGGGAGCTGTTTTTT. Its protein is CASSDAGGDTGELFF.

V gene TRBV7-9 combines with J gene TRBJ1-3, with 7 bases aligning to TRBD1. The CDR3 covers 12 residues. The V gene end was trimmed by 8 bases and the J gene end by 3 bases; junction bases not matched to a gene: 1. CDR1 SEHNR and CDR2 FQNEAQ come from the germline V gene (reference sequence). CDR3 region: CASGQVGNTIYF. The CDR3 nucleotides are TGTGCCAGCGGACAGGTTGGAAACACCATATATTTT.

The chain has TRBV5-1 and TRBJ2-1; 7 bases are shared with TRBD1. CDR1 is SGHRS, CDR2 YFSETQ, per germline. The ends lost 0 bases at V and 7 bases at J; junction bases unmatched: 10. This CDR3 spans 16 amino acids. DNA for the CDR3: TGCGCCAGCAGCTTGGAGGGGGCCGTACAATCGAATGAGCAGTTCTTC. Its protein is CASSLEGAVQSNEQFF.

The rearrangement uses TRBV7-2 and TRBJ2-5, with D perhaps TRBD2 (6 bases). Germline-derived CDR1 and CDR2 are SGHTA and FQGNSA. This CDR3 is 14 amino acids long. Trimming took off 1 base at V and 2 bases at J, with 8 bases between the two ends. The CDR3 here is CASSLDGGQETQYF. The CDR3 coding sequence is TGTGCCAGCAGCTTAGACGGGGGACAAGAGACCCAGTACTTC.

The rearrangement joins TRBV7-5 to TRBJ1-1; no check of the table's D call, TRBD1, against the DNA was made. TRBV7-5 is an annotated pseudogene. The CDR3 spans 19 residues. In DNA, the CDR3 is TGTGTCAGAAGCTTAGGGGGGGACAGGAACGACGGGTTGGGAACTGAAGCTTTCTTT. It yields the protein CVRSLGGDRNDGLGTEAFF.